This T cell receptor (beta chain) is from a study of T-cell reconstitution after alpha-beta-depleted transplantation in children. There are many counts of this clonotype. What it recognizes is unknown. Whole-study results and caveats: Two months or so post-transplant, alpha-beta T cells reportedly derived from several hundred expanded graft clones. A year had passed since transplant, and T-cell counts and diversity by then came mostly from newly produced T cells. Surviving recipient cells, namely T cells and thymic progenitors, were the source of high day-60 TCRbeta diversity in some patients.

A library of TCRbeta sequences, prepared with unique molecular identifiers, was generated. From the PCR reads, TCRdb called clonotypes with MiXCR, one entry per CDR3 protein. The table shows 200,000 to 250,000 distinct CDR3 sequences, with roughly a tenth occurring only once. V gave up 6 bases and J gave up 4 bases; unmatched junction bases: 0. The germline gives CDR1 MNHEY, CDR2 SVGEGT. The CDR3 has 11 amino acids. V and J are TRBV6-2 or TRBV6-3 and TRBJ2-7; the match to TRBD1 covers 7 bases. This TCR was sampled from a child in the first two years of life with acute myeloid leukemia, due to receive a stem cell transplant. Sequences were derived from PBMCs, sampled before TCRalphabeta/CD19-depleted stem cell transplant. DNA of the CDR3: TGTGCCAGCAGGACAGGGTACGAGCAGTACTTC. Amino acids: CASRTGYEQYF.